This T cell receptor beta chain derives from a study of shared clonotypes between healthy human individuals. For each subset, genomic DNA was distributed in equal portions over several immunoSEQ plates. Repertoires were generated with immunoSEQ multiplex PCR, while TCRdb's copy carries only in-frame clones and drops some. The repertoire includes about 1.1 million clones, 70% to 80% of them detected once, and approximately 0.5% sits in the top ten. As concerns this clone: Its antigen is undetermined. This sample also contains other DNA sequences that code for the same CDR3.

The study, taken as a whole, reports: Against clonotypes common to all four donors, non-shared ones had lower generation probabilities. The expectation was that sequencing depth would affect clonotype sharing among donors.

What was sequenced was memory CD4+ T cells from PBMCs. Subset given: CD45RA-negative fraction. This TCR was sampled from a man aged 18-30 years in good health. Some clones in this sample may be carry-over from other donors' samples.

The CDR3 DNA is TGCGCCAGCAGCTTGGGGATATACAATGAGCAGTTCTTC. Protein sequence: CASSLGIYNEQFF. The chain has TRBV5-1 and TRBJ2-1; unclear D gene. Germline CDR1 and CDR2: SGHRS and YFSETQ. The CDR3 length is 13 residues. Trimming shortened V by 0 bases and J by 4 bases, and 5 bases separated the two germline ends. The variable domain in full, with the rest retrieved from reference TRBV5-1 and TRBJ2-1, is KAGVTQTPRYLIKTRGQQVTLSCSPISGHRSVSWYQQTPGQGLQFLFEYFSETQRNKGNFPGRFSGRQFSNSRSEMNVSTLELGDSALYLCASSLGIYNEQFFGPGTRLTVL.